The source of this T cell receptor beta chain is a study of human T cells and chemical hapten exposure. Study-wide background: Patients additionally received therapeutic doses of diphenylcyclopropenone on the scalp once a week, and this continued throughout the approximately 23-week study. Findings and limits, study-wide: Donors in the study had alopecia, meaning their immune response may differ from healthy people's. Counts of expanded TCRs at PT1 were positively correlated with patch test score.

In the original workflow: A typical sample had roughly 96,000 TCRs, with roughly 23,224 to 690,600 overall. In TCRdb, the RACE reads were re-called with MiXCR into one record per CDR3 protein. TCRdb's processing, not the authors' own work, is the source of the V and J calls. The data contain around 40,000 distinct CDR3 sequences, 10% to 15% of them seen just once; the ten biggest clones take up 2.3%. As for time point: patch test 3, about 24 weeks after DPC sensitization. Treatment reported: therapeutic diphenylcyclopropenone sensitization with weekly scalp DPC. From whole blood left unfractionated, total RNA was extracted. Germline-derived CDR1 and CDR2 are SQVTM and ANQGSEA. This CDR3 spans 12 amino acids. Losses at the gene ends were 7 bases for V and 5 bases for J; bases not matched to a gene: 7. Notes on this clonotype: The antigen is not known.

The chain links TRBV29-1 to TRBJ2-5, with TRBD1 matching 7 bases. Sequencing used whole blood, obtained in connection with sensitization to the hapten diphenylcyclopropenone (DPC). The clonotype was recovered from a woman aged 40-49 years with alopecia areata. Some clones in this sample may be carry-over from other donors' samples. The CDR3 loop is CSARQGGETQYF. CDR3 nucleotide sequence: TGCAGCGCTCGACAGGGCGGGGAGACCCAGTACTTC. Full variable domain (rest looked up from reference TRBV29-1 and TRBJ2-5): SAVISQKPSRDICQRGTSLTIQCQVDSQVTMMFWYRQQPGQSLTLIATANQGSEATYESGFVIDKFPISRPNLTFSTLTVSNMSPEDSSIYLCSARQGGETQYFGPGTRLLVL.